Each of the 22 T cell receptor beta chains below was sequenced from the same sample in a study of cytomegalovirus exposure and HLA in healthy donors. Amplification used 60 Vbeta primers and 13 Jbeta primers. Produced via immunoSEQ multiplex PCR; TCRdb's table is partial and in-frame only. Among 100,000 to 150,000 clones listed, around 83% were seen once. Sequencing was done on a sample of PBMCs. Every receptor here comes from a girl aged 2-10 years in good health and CMV-seronegative.

V and J are TRBV7-2 and TRBJ1-3, with 7 bases aligning to TRBD1. CDR3 length equals 14 residues. Germline V gene data show CDR1 as SGHTA and CDR2 as FQGNSA. The J segment lost 4 bases and the V segment lost 5 bases, leaving 5 bases of the junction unmatched. The CDR3, as DNA: TGTGCCAGCAGCCGAACAGGGGTAGGAAACACCATATATTTT. This codes for CASSRTGVGNTIYF.

The CDR3 is CASRWADSLNEQFF. CDR3 coding DNA: TGTGCCAGTAGATGGGCGGACTCGTTAAATGAGCAGTTCTTC. V is TRBV19 and J is TRBJ2-1, with a tentative D call TRBD2 (5 bases). The CDR3 totals 14 residues. Germline values: CDR1 LNHDA, CDR2 SQIVND (reference sequence). Trimming stripped 6 bases from V and 7 bases from J, with 16 bases between.

The rearrangement links TRBV9 to TRBJ2-1; 11 bases are shared with TRBD2. This CDR3 is built from 14 residues. CDR1 SGDLS and CDR2 YYNGEE come from the germline V gene. The V and J ends lost 4 bases and 11 bases, in that order; junction bases with no gene match: 8. CDR3 in DNA: TGTGCCAGCAGCCAACTAGCGGGGGCCGTGAAGCAGTTCTTC. It is translated as CASSQLAGAVKQFF.

This clone was seen only once. V and J are TRBV19 and TRBJ2-1, with 8 nucleotides matching TRBD1. This CDR3 region has 15 residues. The V segment lost 6 bases and the J segment 8 bases; nucleotides outside the gene matches: 12. Germline lookup yields CDR1 LNHDA and CDR2 SQIVND (reference sequence). CDR3 in DNA: TGTGCCAGTAGGGACAGGGCCTATCAAGGGGATGAGCAGTTCTTC. Its translation is CASRDRAYQGDEQFF.

This clone was recorded only once. V is TRBV30 and J is TRBJ2-2; D may be TRBD2 (6 bases). The V gene's germline CDR1 is GTSNPN and CDR2 SVGIG (reference sequence). V lost 5 bases, J lost 10 bases, and 20 bases lay in between. The CDR3 has 14 residues. CDR3: CAWFPGAREEELFF. CDR3 in DNA: TGTGCCTGGTTTCCCGGGGCCAGGGAGGAGGAGCTGTTTTTT.

The chain uses TRBV5-6 and TRBJ2-5; D is undetermined. The germline gives CDR1 SGHDT, CDR2 YYEEEE. The V gene lost 4 bases and the J gene lost 4 bases, with 8 bases spanning the gap. The CDR3 spans 12 residues. CDR3 sequence reads: CASSEESETQYF. CDR3 in DNA: TGTGCCAGCAGCGAGGAGTCAGAGACCCAGTACTTC.

The chain uses TRBV4-1 and TRBJ2-5; no clear D gene. The end of the DNA fits TRBJ2-7 better, so the J call may be wrong. This CDR3 contains 15 residues. Germline V gene data show CDR1 as MGHRA and CDR2 as YSYEKL. The CDR3 sequence is CASSQDRLQPYEQYF. As DNA, the CDR3 is TGCGCCAGCAGCCAAGATAGGCTACAGCCTTACGAGCAGTACTTC.

The sample holds a few counts of this clone. The chain employs TRBV6-5 and TRBJ2-7; 9 bases are a match to TRBD1. Per germline, CDR1 MNHEY and CDR2 SVGAGI. The CDR3 is 13 amino acids. V lost 6 bases to trimming and J lost 6 bases; unmatched junction nucleotides: 6. The CDR3 here is CASRRQGGLEQYF. The CDR3 DNA reads TGTGCCAGCAGACGACAGGGGGGTCTCGAGCAGTACTTC.

The J gene is TRBJ2-3, the V gene TRBV7-8; 11 bases match TRBD2. Trimming removed 5 bases from V and 4 bases from J; junction bases left unmatched: 5. The CDR3 sequence is 15 residues long. Germline CDR1 and CDR2: SGHVS and FQNEAQ. The CDR3 nucleotides read TGTGCCAGCAGCCTTAGCGGGAGGGCCCCAGATACGCAGTATTTT. This translates into CASSLSGRAPDTQYF.

The gene calls are TRBV27 and TRBJ1-2; 9 bases agree with TRBD1. The CDR3 has 15 amino acids. J was trimmed by 7 bases and V by 3 bases; bases with no gene match: 9. From germline, CDR1 is MNHEY and CDR2 SMNVEV (reference sequence). The chain's CDR3 is CASSFGIQGAGGYTF. The CDR3 nucleotides read TGTGCCAGCAGTTTCGGAATACAGGGGGCGGGTGGCTACACCTTC.

The chain has TRBV9 and TRBJ1-1, with no clear D. The CDR3 has 13 amino acids. Germline-derived CDR1 and CDR2 are SGDLS and YYNGEE. Trimming pared 0 bases from V and 5 bases from J, leaving 8 bases between. CDR3 residues: CASSVDEGTEAFF. The CDR3, as DNA: TGTGCCAGCAGCGTAGACGAGGGAACTGAAGCTTTCTTT.

The chain couples TRBV19 to TRBJ1-2, with D uncertain. V lost 1 base and J 8 bases, leaving 17 bases between the germline ends. CDR1 is LNHDA, CDR2 SQIVND, per germline (reference sequence). The CDR3 runs to 15 residues. CDR3: CASSIGGRVLAGYTF. The DNA of the CDR3 is TGTGCCAGTAGTATAGGTGGGAGGGTGCTCGCCGGCTACACCTTC.

The CDR3 DNA is TGTGCCAGCAACCCGACAGTTCCGATCACGTCAGCTTTCTTT. It is translated as CASNPTVPITSAFF. The chain uses TRBV28 and TRBJ1-1, with D maybe TRBD1 (5 bases). Trimming pared 7 bases from V and 10 bases from J, leaving 22 bases between. Germline CDR1 reads MDHEN; CDR2 reads SYDVKM. The CDR3 covers 14 residues. Full variable domain (outside the CDR3, taken from reference TRBV28 and TRBJ1-1): DVKVTQSSRYLVKRTGEKVFLECVQDMDHENMFWYRQDPGLGLRLIYFSYDVKMKEKGDIPEGYSVSREKKERFSLILESASTNQTSMYLCASNPTVPITSAFFGQGTRLTVV.

The chain employs TRBV7-6 and TRBJ1-3; D is uncertain. V was clipped by 5 bases and J by 0 bases, with 14 bases between them. Looked up from germline, CDR1 is SGHVS and CDR2 is FNYEAQ. The CDR3 loop spans 16 amino acids. The CDR3 region is CASSQTDGSSGNTIYF. CDR3 in DNA: TGTGCCAGCAGCCAGACTGACGGAAGCTCTGGAAACACCATATATTTT.

This clone has a single count. V usage is TRBV14 and J usage is TRBJ1-1, with TRBD1 matching 7 bases. The CDR3 length is 17 residues. CDR1 is SGHDN, CDR2 FVKESK, per germline. V dropped 3 bases and J dropped 4; count of bases not matched to a gene: 14. The DNA of the CDR3 is TGTGCCAGCAGCCACCGACCCGGTACAGGGGCTTTCACTGAAGCTTTCTTT. This translates into CASSHRPGTGAFTEAFF.

The V and J genes are TRBV9 and TRBJ2-5; TRBD2 matches at 7 bases. Matching the DNA end better, TRBJ2-7 makes the J call doubtful. The CDR3 is 16 residues long. Germline V gene lookup returns CDR1 SGDLS and CDR2 YYNGEE. Here the CDR3 DNA reads TGTGCCAGCAGCGTAACCCCGTGGGCGGGAGAATACGAGCAGTACTTC. It encodes CASSVTPWAGEYEQYF.

This chain uses TRBV27 with TRBJ2-6; maybe TRBD1 (5 bases). Germline CDR1 MNHEY, CDR2 SMNVEV (reference sequence). The CDR3 contains 15 residues. The V end was cut by 5 bases, the J end by 4 bases, with 12 bases between. CDR3 protein: CASSPLGVGANVLTF. The CDR3 DNA reads as TGTGCCAGCAGTCCGCTAGGGGTGGGGGCCAACGTCCTGACTTTC.

This chain links TRBV7-9 with TRBJ2-7; TRBD1 aligns across 7 bases. This CDR3 comprises 16 residues. With V trimmed by 4 bases and J by 0 bases, 9 bases remained unmatched. The germline gives CDR1 SEHNR, CDR2 FQNEAQ (reference sequence). As DNA, the CDR3 is TGTGCCAGCAGCTCCGGGACAGCGCCTAGCTCCTACGAGCAGTACTTC. Residues: CASSSGTAPSSYEQYF.

The gene calls are TRBV4-1 and TRBJ2-1, with D perhaps TRBD2 (6 bases). V dropped 11 bases and J dropped 8 bases, with 13 bases sitting between them. The CDR3 extends over 11 amino acids. Germline values: CDR1 MGHRA, CDR2 YSYEKL. The CDR3 spells CASRETDEQFF. For the CDR3, the DNA is TGCGCCTCACGGGAGACTGATGAGCAGTTCTTC.

In DNA, the CDR3 is TGTGCCAGCAGACTTTACGGGACAGACCATGGCTACACCTTC. Translating it yields CASRLYGTDHGYTF. The J gene is TRBJ1-2, the V gene TRBV6-5; 7 bases map to TRBD1. The CDR3 has 14 residues. V gave up 6 bases and J gave up 6 bases; unmatched junction bases: 10. Germline V gene lookup returns CDR1 MNHEY and CDR2 SVGAGI.

V usage is TRBV2 and J usage is TRBJ1-1; 8 bases are shared with TRBD1. Germline lookup yields CDR1 SNHLY and CDR2 FYNNEI. J gave up 5 bases and V 6 bases, and 8 bases lay outside the gene matches. This CDR3 region has 14 residues. The CDR3: CASSYNDRGTEAFF. The CDR3 DNA reads TGTGCCAGCAGCTACAACGACAGGGGAACTGAAGCTTTCTTT.

This clone was picked up a small number of times. The rearrangement links TRBV6-5 to TRBJ2-1; unclear D gene. There are 13 residues in the CDR3. The germline CDR1 and CDR2 sequences are MNHEY and SVGAGI. Trimming took off 6 bases at V and 5 bases at J, with 11 bases between the two ends. The CDR3: CASRSSADNEQFF. The CDR3 DNA is TGTGCCAGCAGGAGCTCGGCGGACAATGAGCAGTTCTTC.